These 3 T cell receptor beta chains originate from one sample sequenced in a study of T cell responses to AZD1222 COVID-19 vaccine. Data came from immunoSEQ multiplex PCR; TCRdb stores just in-frame clones and leaves some out. This table holds roughly 100,000 clones, roughly 90% found once. The specimen comprised peripheral blood, sampled on day 0 of AZD1222 vaccination. These TCRs come from an adult in good health.

The chain recombines TRBV5-1 with TRBJ2-7, with 8 bases identical to TRBD2. V was pared by 7 bases and J by 3 bases, with 12 bases of the junction left unmatched. Germline values: CDR1 SGHRS, CDR2 YFSETQ. This CDR3 has 15 amino acids. The CDR3: CASSPRTGGLYEQYF. CDR3 in DNA: TGCGCCAGCTCCCCTCGCACGGGGGGGCTCTACGAGCAGTACTTC.

V gene TRBV19 combines with J gene TRBJ2-1; 7 nucleotides line up with TRBD1. The CDR3 is 16 amino acids. After removal of 3 bases from V and 2 bases from J, the junction contained 7 bases not matched to a gene. Germline-derived CDR1 and CDR2 are LNHDA and SQIVND (reference sequence). The CDR3 DNA reads as TGTGCCAGTAGTATTGGGACAGATGTTACCTACAATGAGCAGTTCTTC. Its protein is CASSIGTDVTYNEQFF.

V usage is TRBV19 and J usage is TRBJ1-6; the match to TRBD1 covers 7 bases. This CDR3 contains 14 residues. Germline values: CDR1 LNHDA, CDR2 SQIVND (reference sequence). The ends lost 7 bases at V and 7 bases at J; junction bases unmatched: 7. The DNA for the CDR3 is TGTGCCAGTACTCCGACAGGGTTGAATTCACCCCTCCACTTT. Protein sequence: CASTPTGLNSPLHF. The full variable domain, in which reference TRBV19 and TRBJ1-6 provide the parts outside the CDR3, is DGGITQSPKYLFRKEGQNVTLSCEQNLNHDAMYWYRQDPGQGLRLIYYSQIVNDFQKGDIAEGYSVSREKKESFPLTVTSAQKNPTAFYLCASTPTGLNSPLHFGNGTRLTVT.